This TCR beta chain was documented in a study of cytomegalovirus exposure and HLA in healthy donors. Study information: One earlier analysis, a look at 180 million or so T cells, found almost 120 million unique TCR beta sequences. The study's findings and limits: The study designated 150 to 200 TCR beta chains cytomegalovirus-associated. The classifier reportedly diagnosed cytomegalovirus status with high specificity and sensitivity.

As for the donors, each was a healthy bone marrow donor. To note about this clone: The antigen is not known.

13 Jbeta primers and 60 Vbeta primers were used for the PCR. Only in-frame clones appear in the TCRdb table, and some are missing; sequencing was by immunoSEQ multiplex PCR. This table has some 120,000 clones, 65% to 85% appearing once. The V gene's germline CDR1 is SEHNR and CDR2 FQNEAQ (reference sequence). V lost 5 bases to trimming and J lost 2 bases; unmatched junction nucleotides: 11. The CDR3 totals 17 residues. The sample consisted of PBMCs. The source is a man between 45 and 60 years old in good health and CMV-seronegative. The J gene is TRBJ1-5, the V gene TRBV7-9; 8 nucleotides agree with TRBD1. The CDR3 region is CASSLNLGQGGNQPQHF. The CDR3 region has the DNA TGTGCCAGCAGCCTGAACCTAGGACAGGGAGGCAATCAGCCCCAGCATTTT.